The 23 T cell receptor beta chains listed next were all sequenced from one sample in a study of beta chain features in type 1 diabetes. cDNA synthesis used the whole RNA isolate, giving expressed TCRB sequences. Produced via immunoSEQ multiplex PCR; TCRdb's table is partial and in-frame only. The data hold around 280,000 clones, with approximately 16% observed a single time. Whole-study findings and limits: TCRB CDR3 length was moderately but significantly reduced in all four CD4+ subsets of Type 1 diabetes patients.

Their antigens remain unidentified. Sequenced input: naive CD4+ T cells from blood. All receptors come from a man younger than 35 with type 1 diabetes.

The chain employs TRBV25-1 and TRBJ2-5, with 7 bases that match TRBD2. J was trimmed by 5 bases and V by 3 bases; bases with no gene match: 9. Germline V gives CDR1 MGHDK, CDR2 SYGVNS. The CDR3 runs to 15 residues. The CDR3 here is CASSDMSGKSETQYF. CDR3 nucleotide sequence: TGTGCCAGCAGTGACATGAGCGGGAAGTCGGAGACCCAGTACTTC.

This clone was detected only a few times. V and J are TRBV30 and TRBJ1-5; no definite D call. From germline, CDR1 is GTSNPN and CDR2 SVGIG (reference sequence). V gave up 2 bases and J gave up 5 bases, with 13 bases separating them. The CDR3 loop spans 14 amino acids. CDR3 region: CAWSPSALDQPQHF. The CDR3 DNA reads TGTGCCTGGAGTCCTTCGGCCCTAGATCAGCCCCAGCATTTT.

CDR3 bases: TGTGCCAGCAGTTTATCGGGACTAGCGGCCGATACGCAGTATTTT. It codes for CASSLSGLAADTQYF. This chain joins TRBV27 and TRBJ2-3, with 11 bases matching TRBD2. The CDR3 is made up of 15 amino acids. V trimming: 0 bases; J trimming: 6 bases; junction bases outside the gene matches: 2. Germline V gene lookup returns CDR1 MNHEY and CDR2 SMNVEV (reference sequence).

This clone was counted only a few times. The chain recombines TRBV28 with TRBJ1-2, with 7 positions matching TRBD1. J lost 3 bases, V lost 8 bases, and 12 bases had no gene match. The CDR3 is 15 residues long. Germline V gene data show CDR1 as MDHEN and CDR2 as SYDVKM. CDR3: CASDQWTGLHYGYTF. CDR3 coding DNA: TGTGCCAGCGACCAATGGACAGGCCTACACTATGGCTACACCTTC.

V is TRBV5-6 and J is TRBJ2-5, with 8 bases identical to TRBD2. V gave up 3 bases and J gave up 4 bases; unmatched junction bases: 8. CDR1 is SGHDT and CDR2 is YYEEEE in the germline V gene. This CDR3 is 15 amino acids long. This CDR3 is CASSSPGLEGETQYF. CDR3 DNA: TGTGCCAGCAGCTCACCGGGACTAGAAGGAGAGACCCAGTACTTC.

This chain uses TRBV7-2 with TRBJ2-7; 16 bases are a match to TRBD2. Germline V gives CDR1 SGHTA, CDR2 FQGNSA. V shed 5 bases and J 5 bases; nucleotides not matched to a gene: 6. This CDR3 comprises 16 residues. The CDR3 sequence: CASSVSGLAGGHEQYF. The CDR3 DNA sequence: TGTGCCAGCAGCGTTTCGGGACTAGCGGGGGGGCACGAGCAGTACTTC.

In this sample, this clone turned up a few times. The chain uses TRBV18 and TRBJ1-4; D unresolved. In germline, CDR1 is KGHSH, CDR2 LQKENI. The CDR3 totals 13 residues. V was trimmed by 4 bases and J by 7 bases, leaving 10 bases between them. The CDR3 here is CASSRLDGEKLFF. CDR3 coding DNA: TGTGCCAGCTCACGACTAGACGGTGAAAAACTGTTTTTT. Full variable domain (missing parts from reference TRBV18 and TRBJ1-4): NAGVMQNPRHLVRRRGQEARLRCSPMKGHSHVYWYRQLPEEGLKFMVYLQKENIIDESGMPKERFSAEFPKEGPSILRIQQVVRGDSAAYFCASSRLDGEKLFFGSGTQLSVL.

This clone was counted only a few times. The gene calls are TRBV4-1 and TRBJ2-5; a weak D match, TRBD2 (6 bases). Germline V gives CDR1 MGHRA, CDR2 YSYEKL. This CDR3 spans 20 amino acids. Trimming removed 1 base from V and 5 bases from J, with 29 bases in between. The CDR3 protein is CASSQGINGLTTGILETQYF. The CDR3 DNA reads as TGCGCCAGCAGCCAAGGAATAAACGGACTAACTACCGGGATATTGGAGACCCAGTACTTC.

This clone turned up a few times. The chain combines TRBV30 with TRBJ2-2; maybe TRBD1 (5 bases). CDR3 size: 13 residues. Per the germline V gene, CDR1 is GTSNPN and CDR2 is SVGIG (reference sequence). Trimming removed 3 bases from V and 3 bases from J, with 8 bases in between. The CDR3 coding sequence is TGTGCCTGGAGAGGGGCTTACACCGGGGAGCTGTTTTTT. It codes for CAWRGAYTGELFF.

This clone was seen only once. The DNA for the CDR3 is TGTGCCAGCAGCCCTTTGTGGCCACAGGGGAGTCGGACAGATACGCAGTATTTT. This codes for CASSPLWPQGSRTDTQYF. The chain recombines TRBV5-4 with TRBJ2-3; 7 bases agree with TRBD1. With 4 bases clipped from V and 3 bases from J, the junction kept 17 bases outside the gene matches. The CDR3 has 18 amino acids. Per germline, CDR1 SGHNT and CDR2 YYREEE (reference sequence). The variable domain in full, completed from reference TRBV5-4 and TRBJ2-3, reads ETGVTQSPTHLIKTRGQQVTLRCSSQSGHNTVSWYQQALGQGPQFIFQYYREEENGRGNFPPRFSGLQFPNYSSELNVNALELDDSALYLCASSPLWPQGSRTDTQYFGPGTRLTVL.

In this sample, this clone turned up a few times. The same CDR3 arises from other DNA sequences in this sample as well. The chain has TRBV6-5 and TRBJ1-5; D not certain. With 0 bases removed from V and 2 bases from J, the gap between germline ends came to 8 bases. CDR1 MNHEY and CDR2 SVGAGI come from the germline V gene. This CDR3 region has 15 residues. Written as DNA, the CDR3 is TGTGCCAGCAGTTACTCTGCAGGCGGCAATCAGCCCCAGCATTTT. It translates to CASSYSAGGNQPQHF.

The chain carries TRBV7-2 and TRBJ2-3, with D tentatively TRBD2 (5 bases). CDR1 and CDR2 (germline): SGHTA, FQGNSA. The CDR3 is 12 amino acids. V was shortened by 5 bases and J by 10 bases, with 13 bases between the two germline ends. The CDR3 DNA sequence: TGTGCCAGCAGCCCTGAGCGGTTGGCGCAGTATTTT. It encodes CASSPERLAQYF.

This clone was counted only a few times. The rearrangement joins TRBV30 to TRBJ2-5, with D perhaps matching TRBD2 (5 bases). V was pared by 2 bases and J by 5 bases, with 12 bases between. The CDR3 runs 13 residues. Germline CDR1 and CDR2: GTSNPN and SVGIG (reference sequence). CDR3: CAWSQGGAETQYF. CDR3 sequence (DNA): TGTGCCTGGAGTCAAGGAGGCGCGGAGACCCAGTACTTC.

V and J are TRBV29-1 and TRBJ2-5; TRBD2 aligns across 16 bases. With 6 bases clipped from V and 5 bases from J, the junction kept 6 bases outside the gene matches. The germline V gene encodes CDR1 SQVTM and CDR2 ANQGSEA. This CDR3 is built from 15 residues. CDR3 region: CSVGTSGGGGETQYF. The DNA for the CDR3 is TGCAGCGTGGGGACTAGCGGGGGGGGTGGGGAGACCCAGTACTTC.

This clone was observed a handful of times. The rearrangement joins TRBV28 to TRBJ2-7, with D possibly TRBD2 on 6 matching bases. The CDR3 contains 14 residues. Trimming took 5 bases from V and 2 from J, leaving 13 bases between them. Germline V gene data show CDR1 as MDHEN and CDR2 as SYDVKM. The CDR3 is CASSILAGPYEQYF. CDR3 nucleotides: TGTGCCAGCAGTATCCTGGCGGGGCCCTACGAGCAGTACTTC.

The gene calls are TRBV9 and TRBJ1-2; possible D gene TRBD1, 6 bases. The CDR3 spans 18 residues. V lost 4 bases, J lost 0 bases, and 22 bases lay in between. Germline CDR1 and CDR2: SGDLS and YYNGEE. CDR3 in amino acids: CASSTFPPARGTNYGYTF. In DNA, the CDR3 is TGTGCCAGCAGCACCTTTCCCCCAGCCAGGGGTACTAACTATGGCTACACCTTC. Complete variable domain (other parts from reference TRBV9 and TRBJ1-2): DSGVTQTPKHLITATGQRVTLRCSPRSGDLSVYWYQQSLDQGLQFLIQYYNGEERAKGNILERFSAQQFPDLHSELNLSSLELGDSALYFCASSTFPPARGTNYGYTFGSGTRLTVV.

This chain links TRBV29-1 with TRBJ2-7; 8 bases agree with TRBD1. Germline V gives CDR1 SQVTM, CDR2 ANQGSEA. V was clipped by 7 bases and J by 1 base; unmatched bases: 6. The CDR3 totals 13 residues. The CDR3: CSAGQGFSYEQYF. CDR3 DNA: TGCAGCGCCGGACAGGGTTTTTCCTACGAGCAGTACTTC.

The chain is built from TRBV9 and TRBJ1-1, with D maybe TRBD1 (6 bases). The CDR3 has 14 amino acids. Per the germline V gene, CDR1 is SGDLS and CDR2 is YYNGEE. The V end was cut by 4 bases, the J end by 1 base, with 11 bases between. The CDR3 DNA is TGTGCCAGCAGCTTAGGACAGAAGAACACTGAAGCTTTCTTT. It codes for CASSLGQKNTEAFF.

The chain carries TRBV5-4 and TRBJ2-5, with no clear D. V lost 4 bases and J 2 bases, leaving 9 bases between the germline ends. The V gene's germline CDR1 is SGHNT and CDR2 YYREEE (reference sequence). CDR3 size: 13 residues. The CDR3 here is CASSTYQQETQYF. The DNA of the CDR3 is TGTGCCAGCAGCACATATCAACAAGAGACCCAGTACTTC.

The J gene is TRBJ1-2, the V gene TRBV29-1; the match to TRBD1 covers 11 bases. V lost 6 bases and J lost 4; bases outside the gene matches: 7. Germline lookup yields CDR1 SQVTM and CDR2 ANQGSEA. The CDR3 is 14 amino acids. The CDR3 spells CSVLRTGGVYGYTF. The CDR3 DNA reads TGCAGCGTCCTACGGACAGGGGGCGTCTATGGCTACACCTTC.

V and J are TRBV9 and TRBJ2-1; 8 bases map to TRBD2. Germline V gene data show CDR1 as SGDLS and CDR2 as YYNGEE. CDR3 length: 15 residues. Losses at the gene ends were 3 bases for V and 0 bases for J; bases not matched to a gene: 2. The CDR3, as DNA: TGTGCCAGCAGCGCCGGGACTAGCTCCTACAATGAGCAGTTCTTC. Encoded protein: CASSAGTSSYNEQFF.

A single count supports this clone. The CDR3: CASSLFGTPGNTIYF. The DNA for the CDR3 is TGCGCCAGCAGCTTGTTCGGGACTCCTGGAAACACCATATATTTT. This chain joins TRBV5-1 and TRBJ1-3, with D perhaps TRBD1 (5 bases). The CDR3 totals 15 residues. Germline CDR1 and CDR2: SGHRS and YFSETQ. V gave up 1 base and J gave up 2 bases, with 10 bases separating them.

This clone occurred a few times. This sequence joins TRBV27 and TRBJ2-7; unclear D gene. Between the trimmed V and J ends, which lost 6 bases and 3 bases, there was a span of 15 bases. The CDR3 covers 14 residues. Looked up from germline, CDR1 is MNHEY and CDR2 is SMNVEV (reference sequence). The chain's CDR3 is CASSQTGDSYEQYF. The CDR3 nucleotides are TGTGCCAGCAGCCAGACCGGAGATAGCTACGAGCAGTACTTC.